The 21 T cell receptor beta chains below were found in one sample sequenced in a study of T cell responses to AZD1222 COVID-19 vaccine. Repertoires were generated with immunoSEQ multiplex PCR, while TCRdb's copy carries only in-frame clones and drops some. The sample yields more than 95,000 clones, roughly 91% seen once. This specimen consisted of peripheral blood, obtained on day 0 of AZD1222 vaccination. The receptors come from an adult in good health.

CDR3: CSVGLTSGTEAFF. The CDR3 region has the DNA TGCAGCGTTGGACTCACGTCGGGCACTGAAGCTTTCTTT. The chain links TRBV29-1 to TRBJ1-1; D not certain. V was cut by 4 bases and J by 4 bases, with 13 bases left in between. Germline CDR1 reads SQVTM; CDR2 reads ANQGSEA. This CDR3 contains 13 residues.

J is TRBJ1-4 and V is TRBV10-1, with TRBD1 identical over 7 bases. Germline V lookup: CDR1 WNHNN, CDR2 SYGVQD (reference sequence). The V and J ends lost 7 bases and 4 bases, in that order; junction bases with no gene match: 6. This CDR3 contains 14 residues. The CDR3 spells CASTRDSHNEKLFF. The CDR3 region has the DNA TGCGCCAGCACCCGGGACAGTCATAATGAAAAACTGTTTTTT.

This sequence joins TRBV30 and TRBJ2-7; TRBD2 matches 11 bases. The V gene end was trimmed by 5 bases and the J gene end by 5 bases; junction bases not matched to a gene: 8. This CDR3 has 14 residues. Per germline, CDR1 GTSNPN and CDR2 SVGIG (reference sequence). The CDR3 sequence: CAWDVLAGVHEQYF. CDR3 DNA: TGTGCCTGGGACGTACTAGCGGGAGTGCACGAGCAGTACTTC.

V and J are TRBV4-2 and TRBJ2-7; 8 bases agree with TRBD2. This CDR3 is 15 amino acids long. V lost 4 bases, J lost 2 bases, and 7 bases stayed unmatched. Per germline, CDR1 LGHNA and CDR2 YNFKEQ. CDR3 amino acids: CASSRDVSGTYEQYF. As DNA, the CDR3 is TGTGCCAGCAGCCGGGACGTTAGCGGGACCTACGAGCAGTACTTC.

The V call is TRBV18, the J call TRBJ2-5, with D hard to call. V dropped 3 bases and J dropped 5 bases, with 13 bases sitting between them. CDR3 length equals 14 residues. Germline V gene data show CDR1 as KGHSH and CDR2 as LQKENI. Written as DNA, the CDR3 is TGTGCCAGCTCACCTACAGCCCCGCCGGAGACCCAGTACTTC. It yields the protein CASSPTAPPETQYF.

The chain is built from TRBV25-1 and TRBJ1-5; unclear D gene. V was clipped by 3 bases and J by 2 bases, with 8 bases between them. Germline V gene data show CDR1 as MGHDK and CDR2 as SYGVNS. The CDR3 is 14 amino acids. Written as DNA, the CDR3 is TGTGCCAGCAGTGATTCCCTTGGCAATCAGCCCCAGCATTTT. Encoded protein: CASSDSLGNQPQHF.

This clone was seen just once. V is TRBV5-1 and J is TRBJ2-1, with a weak D call TRBD2 (5 bases). The CDR3 runs to 16 residues. CDR1 is SGHRS, CDR2 YFSETQ, per germline. With 3 bases removed from V and 1 base from J, the gap between germline ends came to 14 bases. The CDR3 here is CASSSPGEISYNEQFF. The CDR3 DNA sequence: TGCGCCAGCAGCTCACCCGGGGAAATTTCCTACAATGAGCAGTTCTTC. The full variable domain, its missing parts supplied by reference TRBV5-1 and TRBJ2-1, is KAGVTQTPRYLIKTRGQQVTLSCSPISGHRSVSWYQQTPGQGLQFLFEYFSETQRNKGNFPGRFSGRQFSNSRSEMNVSTLELGDSALYLCASSSPGEISYNEQFFGPGTRLTVL.

This chain connects TRBV7-3 to TRBJ2-7; 12 nucleotides align to TRBD2. This CDR3 region has 13 residues. The V segment lost 4 bases and the J segment 7 bases; nucleotides outside the gene matches: 2. The germline V gene encodes CDR1 SGHTA and CDR2 FQGTGA. CDR3 nucleotides: TGTGCCAGCAGCTCGGGGACTAGCGGGGAGCAGTACTTC. It yields the protein CASSSGTSGEQYF.

The chain links TRBV6-4 to TRBJ2-3; 9 bases match TRBD2. V was pared by 4 bases and J by 3 bases, with 5 bases of the junction left unmatched. Germline V gene sequence: CDR1 MRHNA, CDR2 SNTAGT. The CDR3 runs to 15 residues. CDR3 bases: TGTGCCAGCAGTGTTCGGCTAGCGGGGACAGATACGCAGTATTTT. The encoded protein is CASSVRLAGTDTQYF.

This clone showed up just once. The V and J genes are TRBV28 and TRBJ2-7; 8 bases agree with TRBD2. From germline, CDR1 is MDHEN and CDR2 SYDVKM. The CDR3 is made up of 15 amino acids. The V and J ends lost 7 bases and 9 bases, in that order; junction bases with no gene match: 17. The CDR3 is CASTETSGSPLGQYF. DNA of the CDR3: TGTGCCAGCACTGAAACTAGCGGCAGCCCGCTGGGGCAGTACTTC.

V and J are TRBV5-1 and TRBJ2-2; 8 bases line up with TRBD2. J gave up 1 base and V 6 bases, and 5 bases lay outside the gene matches. This CDR3 has 15 residues. Per germline, CDR1 SGHRS and CDR2 YFSETQ. CDR3 sequence (DNA): TGCGCCAGCACCCCTACTAGCGGGAACACCGGGGAGCTGTTTTTT. It specifies CASTPTSGNTGELFF.

This chain connects TRBV7-8 to TRBJ1-2; D is unclear. CDR3 size: 14 residues. The ends were cut back, 1 base at V and 2 bases at J, with 8 bases in the middle. CDR1 is SGHVS and CDR2 is FQNEAQ in the germline V gene. CDR3 DNA: TGTGCCAGCAGCTTAGGGACGGGAAACTATGGCTACACCTTC. Translated: CASSLGTGNYGYTF.

The chain recombines TRBV6-5 with TRBJ1-1, with D tentatively TRBD1 (5 bases). This CDR3 has 14 amino acids. From germline, CDR1 is MNHEY and CDR2 SVGAGI. V lost 2 bases and J lost 10, with 17 bases in between. CDR3 sequence reads: CASSYRGREIVAFF. DNA of the CDR3: TGTGCCAGCAGTTACCGGGGCAGGGAGATTGTAGCTTTCTTT.

The rearrangement uses TRBV28 and TRBJ1-2; D is ambiguous. This CDR3 spans 14 amino acids. Germline V gene data show CDR1 as MDHEN and CDR2 as SYDVKM. The V and J ends lost 0 bases and 2 bases respectively, with 7 bases between them. The CDR3 sequence is CASSLWAGNYGYTF. Here the CDR3 DNA reads TGTGCCAGCAGTTTATGGGCAGGAAACTATGGCTACACCTTC.

The chain links TRBV7-8 to TRBJ2-1; D not certain. The CDR3 length is 12 residues. Germline loops: CDR1 SGHVS, CDR2 FQNEAQ. V dropped 5 bases and J dropped 9 bases, with 11 bases sitting between them. The CDR3 nucleotides are TGTGCCAGCAGCGTAGTTTTGTCTGAGCAGTTCTTC. Its translation is CASSVVLSEQFF. Full variable domain (outside the CDR3, taken from reference TRBV7-8 and TRBJ2-1): GAGVSQSPRYKVAKRGQDVALRCDPISGHVSLFWYQQALGQGPEFLTYFQNEAQLDKSGLPSDRFFAERPEGSVSTLKIQRTQQEDSAVYLCASSVVLSEQFFGPGTRLTVL.

The chain employs TRBV19 and TRBJ2-6, with D unclear. V lost 3 bases and J 1 base, leaving 7 bases between the germline ends. CDR1 is LNHDA and CDR2 is SQIVND in the germline V gene (reference sequence). CDR3 length: 15 residues. This CDR3 reads CASSIPRSGANVLTF. CDR3 coding DNA: TGTGCCAGTAGTATTCCCCGTTCTGGGGCCAACGTCCTGACTTTC.

The CDR3: CASSLAAAYRGSTTGNTIYF. The DNA of the CDR3 is TGTGCCAGTAGTCTAGCCGCCGCCTACAGGGGTAGTACTACTGGAAACACCATATATTTT. This chain connects TRBV19 to TRBJ1-3; 7 bases align to TRBD1. The V gene's germline CDR1 is LNHDA and CDR2 SQIVND (reference sequence). The CDR3 has 20 residues. V lost 5 bases to trimming and J lost 2 bases; unmatched junction nucleotides: 21.

The chain couples TRBV7-3 to TRBJ1-1; D gene ambiguous. V dropped 5 bases and J dropped 1 base, with 8 bases sitting between them. The CDR3 runs to 13 residues. Germline assignment: CDR1 SGHTA and CDR2 FQGTGA. For the CDR3, the DNA is TGTGCCAGCAGCAGTTCGCAGAACACTGAAGCTTTCTTT. As protein: CASSSSQNTEAFF.

This chain uses TRBV19 with TRBJ1-6, with D tentatively TRBD1 (5 bases). The CDR3 contains 15 residues. Looked up from germline, CDR1 is LNHDA and CDR2 is SQIVND (reference sequence). V was shortened by 6 bases and J by 7 bases, with 16 bases between the two germline ends. The CDR3 is CASSNPGGINSPLHF. The DNA of the CDR3 is TGTGCCAGTAGCAACCCTGGGGGTATAAATTCACCCCTCCACTTT.

The V call is TRBV24-1, the J call TRBJ2-2, with 7 positions matching TRBD2. The CDR3 extends over 15 amino acids. V was clipped by 3 bases and J by 6 bases; unmatched bases: 6. Germline CDR1 reads KGHDR; CDR2 reads SFDVKD. The chain's CDR3 is CATSDPRGVAGELFF. The CDR3 DNA is TGTGCCACCAGTGATCCCCGGGGGGTCGCCGGGGAGCTGTTTTTT.

This CDR3 reads CASSSGGGWSNQPQHF. In nucleotides, the CDR3 is TGTGCCAGCAGCTCTGGGGGGGGCTGGAGCAATCAGCCCCAGCATTTT. The chain combines TRBV7-9 with TRBJ1-5; D may be TRBD1 (6 bases). The CDR3 consists of 16 residues. V shed 4 bases and J shed 1 base, with 14 bases lying between them. Germline CDR1 SEHNR, CDR2 FQNEAQ (reference sequence).